The 9 T cell receptor beta chains listed next were all sequenced from one sample in a study of human T cells and chemical hapten exposure. The time point denotes: patch test 2, 6 weeks after DPC sensitization. Treatment indicated: therapeutic diphenylcyclopropenone sensitization with weekly scalp DPC. TCRdb itself ran the RACE reads through MiXCR, one entry per CDR3 protein. This table has roughly 84,000 distinct CDR3 sequences, over 9.5% appearing once. This specimen was whole blood, taken in connection with sensitization to the hapten diphenylcyclopropenone (DPC). The receptors stem from a woman in her 50s with alopecia areata. Some clones in this sample may be carry-over from other donors' samples.

This clonotype has a count of ten or more. The chain joins TRBV20-1 to TRBJ2-2, with 10 bases aligning to TRBD1. Germline V gene data show CDR1 as DFQATT and CDR2 as SNEGSKA (reference sequence). CDR3 size: 14 residues. V was clipped by 3 bases and J by 5 bases; unmatched bases: 3. CDR3 loop: CSASGDRGTGELFF. The CDR3 DNA reads TGCAGTGCTAGTGGGGACAGGGGAACCGGGGAGCTGTTTTTT.

This clonotype was seen at least ten times. The chain couples TRBV20-1 to TRBJ1-1, with 8 positions matching TRBD1. V lost 6 bases and J lost 3; bases outside the gene matches: 9. The CDR3 runs to 14 residues. Germline loops: CDR1 DFQATT, CDR2 SNEGSKA (reference sequence). CDR3 DNA: TGCAGTGCCCTGAAAACAGGGGGTTACACTGAAGCTTTCTTT. Its protein is CSALKTGGYTEAFF.

This clonotype was seen many times. The V and J genes are TRBV20-1 and TRBJ2-5, with TRBD2 identical over 10 bases. This CDR3 has 13 amino acids. V dropped 4 bases and J dropped 6; count of bases not matched to a gene: 5. Germline V gives CDR1 DFQATT, CDR2 SNEGSKA (reference sequence). CDR3 nucleotide sequence: TGCAGTGCTAAAGCGGGAGGGGGGAAGACCCAGTACTTC. Protein sequence: CSAKAGGGKTQYF.

The gene calls are TRBV6-5 and TRBJ2-3; 9 bases agree with TRBD2. Losses at the gene ends were 4 bases for V and 4 bases for J; bases not matched to a gene: 9. The CDR3 is 16 amino acids. Germline CDR1 is MNHEY and CDR2 is SVGAGI. The CDR3 here is CASSFTTAGGPDTQYF. The CDR3 nucleotides are TGTGCCAGCAGTTTCACGACAGCGGGAGGCCCAGATACGCAGTATTTT.

The V gene is TRBV4-3, the J gene TRBJ2-6; D ambiguous. The CDR3 runs to 18 residues. V was shortened by 0 bases and J by 0 bases, with 12 bases between the two germline ends. Germline lookup yields CDR1 LGHNA and CDR2 YSLEER. CDR3 region: CASSQEPAASSGANVLTF. CDR3 nucleotides: TGCGCCAGCAGCCAAGAACCCGCCGCCTCCTCTGGGGCCAACGTCCTGACTTTC.

Written as DNA, the CDR3 is TGTGCCAGCAGTTTTGGGGCAAGCAATCAGCCCCAGCATTTT. Encoded protein: CASSFGASNQPQHF. The V and J genes are TRBV27 and TRBJ1-5, with a weak D call TRBD1 (5 bases). CDR3 size: 14 residues. Germline CDR1 reads MNHEY; CDR2 reads SMNVEV (reference sequence). Trimming pared 3 bases from V and 1 base from J, leaving 7 bases between.

This clonotype was seen a handful of times. The CDR3 coding sequence is TGCAGTGCTAGAGATCGGGCGACGCTCCAGAGTGAGCAGTTCTTC. This sequence encodes CSARDRATLQSEQFF. The genes are TRBV20-1 and TRBJ2-1; no firm D call. V lost 0 bases and J lost 9, with 18 bases in between. Germline CDR1 DFQATT, CDR2 SNEGSKA (reference sequence). The CDR3 contains 15 residues.

V is TRBV18 and J is TRBJ2-7; a weak D match, TRBD2 (6 bases). Germline CDR1 and CDR2: KGHSH and LQKENI. This CDR3 has 18 residues. V lost 1 base to trimming and J lost 1 base, with 20 bases between them. CDR3 region: CASSPLKLWGEVSYEQYF. DNA for the CDR3: TGTGCCAGCTCACCACTCAAACTCTGGGGGGAGGTGTCCTACGAGCAGTACTTC. The whole variable domain, filled in from reference TRBV18 and TRBJ2-7, reads NAGVMQNPRHLVRRRGQEARLRCSPMKGHSHVYWYRQLPEEGLKFMVYLQKENIIDESGMPKERFSAEFPKEGPSILRIQQVVRGDSAAYFCASSPLKLWGEVSYEQYFGPGTRLTVT.

This clonotype has more than one count but fewer than ten. The chain has TRBV2 and TRBJ2-3; 11 bases agree with TRBD2. This CDR3 has 15 residues. From germline, CDR1 is SNHLY and CDR2 FYNNEI. The trim removed 4 bases at V and 1 base at J, leaving 1 base unmatched. CDR3 sequence (DNA): TGTGCCAGCAGTGGACTAGCGGGGCGCACAGATACGCAGTATTTT. It yields the protein CASSGLAGRTDTQYF.